The clone carrying this T cell receptor beta chain was recorded only once. Using RNA transcripts, the TCR beta CDR3 regions were amplified. Second-round multiplex PCR came after a first-round RT-PCR that employed HTBI primers. TCRdb itself ran the multiplex PCR reads through MiXCR, one entry per CDR3 protein. The table includes 57,000 or so distinct CDR3 sequences, approximately 52% detected once. The CDR3 is made up of 15 amino acids. The V and J ends lost 5 bases and 9 bases, in that order; junction bases with no gene match: 10. The germline gives CDR1 SGHTA, CDR2 FQGNSA. The data were taken from a study of Graves' ophthalmopathy and Graves' hyperthyroidism. The authors diagnosed from clinical symptoms, serum thyroxine, TRAb, thyroid ultrasound and orbital computed tomography. From fresh peripheral blood, around 11 ml in volume, the PBMCs were obtained.

The V and J genes are TRBV7-2 and TRBJ1-6; 7 nucleotides agree with TRBD1. The sequence was collected from an adult woman with Graves' ophthalmopathy. The sample taken for sequencing was peripheral blood. CDR3 bases: TGTGCCAGCAGCCCCACAGGGGCCGCCCTTTCACCCCTCCACTTT. This gives the protein CASSPTGAALSPLHF.